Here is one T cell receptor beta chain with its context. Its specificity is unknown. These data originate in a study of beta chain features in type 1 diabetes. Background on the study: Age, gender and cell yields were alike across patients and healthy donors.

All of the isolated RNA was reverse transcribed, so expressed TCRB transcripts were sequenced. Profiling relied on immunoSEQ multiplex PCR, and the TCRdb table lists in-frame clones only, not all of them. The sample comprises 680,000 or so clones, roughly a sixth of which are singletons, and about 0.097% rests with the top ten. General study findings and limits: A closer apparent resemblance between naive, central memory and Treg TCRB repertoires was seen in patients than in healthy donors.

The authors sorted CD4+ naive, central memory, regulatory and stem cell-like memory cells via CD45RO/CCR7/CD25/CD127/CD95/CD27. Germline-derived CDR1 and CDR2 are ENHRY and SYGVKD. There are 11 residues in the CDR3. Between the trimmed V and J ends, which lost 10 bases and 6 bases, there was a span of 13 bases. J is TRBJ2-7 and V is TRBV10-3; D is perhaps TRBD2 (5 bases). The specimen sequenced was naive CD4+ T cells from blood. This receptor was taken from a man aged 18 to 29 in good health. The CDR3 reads CATRLRVEQYF. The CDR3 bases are TGTGCCACACGACTGAGGGTCGAGCAGTACTTC.